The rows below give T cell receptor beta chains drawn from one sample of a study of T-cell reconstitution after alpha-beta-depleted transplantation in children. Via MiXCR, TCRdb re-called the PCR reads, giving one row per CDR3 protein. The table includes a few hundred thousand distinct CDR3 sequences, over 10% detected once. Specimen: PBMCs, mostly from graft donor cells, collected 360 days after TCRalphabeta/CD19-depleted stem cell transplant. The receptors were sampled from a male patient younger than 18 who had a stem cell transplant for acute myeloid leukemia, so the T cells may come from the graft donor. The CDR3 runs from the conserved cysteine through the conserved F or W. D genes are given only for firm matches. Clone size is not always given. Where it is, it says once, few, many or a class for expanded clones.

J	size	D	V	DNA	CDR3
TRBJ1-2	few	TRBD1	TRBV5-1	TGCGCCAGCAGAGTGGCGCAGGGGGTGTATGGCTACACCTTC	CASRVAQGVYGYTF
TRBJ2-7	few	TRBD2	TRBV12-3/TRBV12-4	TGTGCCAGCAGTTTAGGGACTAGCGGGAGATCGAACTGGGAGTCCTACGAGCAGTACTTC	CASSLGTSGRSNWESYEQYF
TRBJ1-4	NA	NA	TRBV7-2	TGTGCCAGCAGCTTCCAACGCCTAACTAATGAAAAACTGTTTTTT	CASSFQRLTNEKLFF
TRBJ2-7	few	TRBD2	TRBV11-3	TGTGCCAGCAGCTTAGGTTCTAGCGGGATCGGGCCTAACTACGAGCAGTACTTC	CASSLGSSGIGPNYEQYF
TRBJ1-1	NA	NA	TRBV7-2	TGTGCCAGCAGCCTCCCGGTCCGGACTGAAGCTTTCTTT	CASSLPVRTEAFF
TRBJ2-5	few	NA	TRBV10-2	TGCGCCAGCAGTCCAAGCCTGGAGACCCAGTACTTC	CASSPSLETQYF
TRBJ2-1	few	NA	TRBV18	TGTGCCAGCTCACCACGTGACAGAGCATTCTCCTACAATGAGCAGTTCTTC	CASSPRDRAFSYNEQFF
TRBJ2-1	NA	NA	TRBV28	TGTGCCAGCAGTGGGGGGACTGGATACAATGAGCAGTTCTTC	CASSGGTGYNEQFF
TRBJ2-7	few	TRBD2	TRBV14	TGTGCCAGCAGCCAAAGGGGACTACTCTCCTACGAGCAGTACTTC	CASSQRGLLSYEQYF
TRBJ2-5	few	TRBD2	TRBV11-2	TGTGCCAGCAGCCCCGGACTAGCGGGAGGATGGCAAGAGACCCAGTACTTC	CASSPGLAGGWQETQYF
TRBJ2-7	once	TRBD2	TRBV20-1	TGCTGTGCACTCAACGGGACTAGCGGGAGTCCCTTCTACGAGCAGTACTTC	CCALNGTSGSPFYEQYF
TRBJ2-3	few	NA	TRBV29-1	TGCAGCGCATCCGGGACAACTAGCACAGATACGCAGTATTTT	CSASGTTSTDTQYF
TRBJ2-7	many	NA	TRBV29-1	TGCAGCACCTGGCGGAAACCCTACGAGCAGTACTTC	CSTWRKPYEQYF
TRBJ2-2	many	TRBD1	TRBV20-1	TGCAGTGCCAGGGGGCCTGCCTGGGACACCGGGGAGCTGTTTTTT	CSARGPAWDTGELFF
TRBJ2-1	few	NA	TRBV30	TGTGCCTCATCGGCGAGAATATCCCTTTACTCCTACAATGAGCAGTTCTTC	CASSARISLYSYNEQFF
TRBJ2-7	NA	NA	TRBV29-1	TGCAGCGTTGAAGAGGGCTGGGGGCCCTACGAGCAGTACTTC	CSVEEGWGPYEQYF